These 10 T cell receptor beta chains came from one sample sequenced in a study of blood T cells in healthy people across ages (dated by TCRdb to between 2014 and 2017). The library was generated by 5' RACE. This sample was sequenced with an Illumina HiSeq 2500. A second about 7 to 11 cycle PCR used a sample-barcoded 5' primer and a J-beta primer mix. TCRdb cleaned the public reads at Q25 with fastp, built clones with MiXCR and kept in-frame beta chains. Here each entry gathers all rows of one CDR3 protein and keeps the most common genes and DNA. This sample holds about 780,000 distinct CDR3 sequences; around 50% were observed only once. The top ten clonotypes cover roughly 18% of the sample. The sample comprised blood. These receptors were obtained from a man older than 75 in good health.

In the case of this clonotype: An end of the junction does not agree with germline; a read error may underlie this. The chain has TRBV7-9 and TRBJ2-5, with D possibly TRBD2 on 7 matching bases. CDR1 is SEHNR and CDR2 is FQNEAQ in the germline V gene (reference sequence). The length of the CDR3 is 15 residues. DNA for the CDR3: TGTGCCAGCAGCCCCGTGAGGGGGGGCCAAGAGATCCAGTACTTC. This encodes CASSPVRGGQEIQYF.

Here the CDR3 reads CATSRDVSSYEQYF. The CDR3 DNA reads as TGTGCCACCAGCAGAGACGTCAGCTCCTACGAGCAGTACTTC. The V gene is TRBV15, the J gene TRBJ2-7; no clear D. Germline lookup yields CDR1 LNHNV and CDR2 YYDKDF (reference sequence). Trimming pared 0 bases from V and 0 bases from J, leaving 6 bases between. The CDR3 totals 14 residues.

V is TRBV4-2 and J is TRBJ2-7; weak D call: TRBD2 (6 bases). The CDR3 spans 16 residues. Trimming cost V 1 base and J 2 bases, with 15 bases left between them. Germline assignment: CDR1 LGHNA and CDR2 YNFKEQ. CDR3 sequence (DNA): TGTGCCAGCAGCCAAGGGGTCGGGGGTGGCACCTACGAGCAGTACTTC. It encodes CASSQGVGGGTYEQYF.

V usage is TRBV6-2 or TRBV6-3 and J usage is TRBJ1-6; possibly TRBD1 for D (5 bases). This CDR3 comprises 12 residues. The germline V gene has CDR1 MNHEY and CDR2 SVGEGT. Trimming stripped 7 bases from V and 7 bases from J, with 8 bases between. The CDR3 DNA is TGTGCCAGCACAAGACAGAATTCACCCCTCCACTTT. Translation gives CASTRQNSPLHF.

The chain joins TRBV20-1 to TRBJ2-1; TRBD2 matches 9 bases. After removal of 6 bases from V and 4 bases from J, the junction contained 7 bases not matched to a gene. Germline V gives CDR1 DFQATT, CDR2 SNEGSKA (reference sequence). There are 14 residues in the CDR3. In DNA, the CDR3 is TGCAGTGCACAGACTAGCGGTTATTACAATGAGCAGTTCTTC. Protein product: CSAQTSGYYNEQFF.

This clonotype showed up many times. The chain has TRBV7-2 and TRBJ2-1; 7 nucleotides match TRBD2. Germline trimming cut 6 bases from V and 4 bases from J; bases unmatched to any gene: 9. CDR3 length equals 15 residues. Germline CDR1 is SGHTA and CDR2 is FQGNSA. CDR3 amino acids: CASSMSGEGYNEQFF. For the CDR3, the DNA is TGTGCCAGCAGTATGTCGGGGGAGGGATACAATGAGCAGTTCTTC.

The J gene is TRBJ2-2, the V gene TRBV7-2, with D perhaps matching TRBD1 (5 bases). The germline CDR1 and CDR2 sequences are SGHTA and FQGNSA. V dropped 0 bases and J dropped 4 bases, with 9 bases sitting between them. The CDR3 covers 15 residues. Here the CDR3 reads CASSLASRVTGELFF. As DNA, the CDR3 is TGTGCCAGCAGCTTAGCGTCCAGGGTCACCGGGGAGCTGTTTTTT.

The J gene is TRBJ2-3, the V gene TRBV6-6, with D maybe TRBD2 (7 bases). Germline CDR1 and CDR2: MNHNY and SVGAGI (reference sequence). The V and J ends lost 7 bases and 5 bases respectively, with 22 bases between them. The CDR3 is 16 amino acids. The CDR3 bases are TGTGCCAGCACCTCACTGGGGGCTAGCGGAAGAGATACGCAGTATTTT. Its protein product is CASTSLGASGRDTQYF.

The chain combines TRBV7-9 with TRBJ2-5; D gene uncertain. Trimming took 5 bases from V and 1 from J, leaving 11 bases between them. This CDR3 region has 14 residues. Per germline, CDR1 SEHNR and CDR2 FQNEAQ (reference sequence). The CDR3 region is CASSPDVLQETQYF. Written as DNA, the CDR3 is TGTGCCAGCAGCCCCGACGTCCTCCAAGAGACCCAGTACTTC.

The rearrangement joins TRBV29-1 to TRBJ1-2, with D unresolved. This CDR3 spans 10 amino acids. V lost 3 bases and J lost 6, with 5 bases in between. The germline CDR1 and CDR2 sequences are SQVTM and ANQGSEA. The CDR3 sequence is CSVDADGYTF. The CDR3 coding sequence is TGCAGCGTTGATGCAGATGGCTACACCTTC.